This T cell receptor beta chain was retrieved from a study of T-cell memory formation after mild COVID-19. In this sample, this clonotype turned up many times. Its antigen is not known. Overall study findings and caveats: Later expanders leaned toward CD4+, whereas clones contracting from day 15 to 85 were balanced CD4/CD8.

TCRdb used MiXCR to reprocess the 5' RACE reads, holding one entry per CDR3 protein. Of around 260,000 distinct CDR3 sequences listed, 15% to 20% were seen once; the top ten hold roughly 22%. Germline V lookup: CDR1 DFQATT, CDR2 SNEGSKA (reference sequence). The V end was cut by 1 base, the J end by 4 bases, with 11 bases between. This CDR3 has 14 residues. The TCR originated in a young man who had mild COVID-19 (a few samples of this study predate the infection). Cell type and time point are not known. Sequenced material: PBMCs or a T cell subset sorted from them (not recorded which). The chain links TRBV20-1 to TRBJ2-1; D is perhaps TRBD2 (5 bases). CDR3 in amino acids: CSARVDWRYNEQFF. CDR3 bases: TGCAGTGCTAGAGTGGACTGGAGGTACAATGAGCAGTTCTTC.